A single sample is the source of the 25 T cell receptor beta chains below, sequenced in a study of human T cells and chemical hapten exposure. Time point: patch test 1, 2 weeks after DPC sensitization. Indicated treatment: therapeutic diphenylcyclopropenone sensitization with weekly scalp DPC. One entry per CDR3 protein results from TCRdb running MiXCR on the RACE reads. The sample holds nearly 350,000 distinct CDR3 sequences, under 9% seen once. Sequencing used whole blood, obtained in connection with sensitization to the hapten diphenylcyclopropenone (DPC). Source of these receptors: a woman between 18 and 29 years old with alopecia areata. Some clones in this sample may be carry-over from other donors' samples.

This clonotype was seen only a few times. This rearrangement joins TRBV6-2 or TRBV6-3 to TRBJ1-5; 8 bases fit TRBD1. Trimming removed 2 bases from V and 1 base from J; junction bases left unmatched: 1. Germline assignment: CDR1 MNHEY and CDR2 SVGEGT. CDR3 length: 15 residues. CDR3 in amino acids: CASSYGQGSNQPQHF. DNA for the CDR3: TGTGCCAGCAGTTACGGACAGGGAAGCAATCAGCCCCAGCATTTT.

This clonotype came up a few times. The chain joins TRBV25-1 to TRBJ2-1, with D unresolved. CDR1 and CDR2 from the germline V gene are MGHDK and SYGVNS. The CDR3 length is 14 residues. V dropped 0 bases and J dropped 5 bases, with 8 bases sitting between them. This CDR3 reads CASSEYKRDNEQFF. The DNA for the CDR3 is TGTGCCAGCAGTGAATATAAAAGGGACAATGAGCAGTTCTTC.

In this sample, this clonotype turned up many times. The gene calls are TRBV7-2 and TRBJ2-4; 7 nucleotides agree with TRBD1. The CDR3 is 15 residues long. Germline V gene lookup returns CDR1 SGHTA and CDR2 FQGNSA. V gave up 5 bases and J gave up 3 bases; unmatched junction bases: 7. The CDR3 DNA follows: TGTGCCAGCAGCCAAGACAGGGTTAGCAAAAACATTCAGTACTTC. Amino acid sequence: CASSQDRVSKNIQYF.

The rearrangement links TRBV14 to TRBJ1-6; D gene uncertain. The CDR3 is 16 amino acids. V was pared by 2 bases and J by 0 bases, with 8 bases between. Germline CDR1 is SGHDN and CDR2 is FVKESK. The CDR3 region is CASSQLVSSYNSPLHF. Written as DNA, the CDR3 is TGTGCCAGCAGCCAACTCGTTTCCTCCTATAATTCACCCCTCCACTTT.

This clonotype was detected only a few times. The CDR3 reads CASSQEEAGTYSGANVLTF. The CDR3 nucleotides are TGTGCCAGCAGCCAAGAAGAAGCGGGGACGTACTCTGGGGCCAACGTCCTGACTTTC. The chain joins TRBV4-2 to TRBJ2-6, with 7 bases lining up with TRBD2. The CDR3 runs 19 residues. With 0 bases clipped from V and 0 bases from J, the junction kept 8 bases outside the gene matches. Germline values: CDR1 LGHNA, CDR2 YNFKEQ.

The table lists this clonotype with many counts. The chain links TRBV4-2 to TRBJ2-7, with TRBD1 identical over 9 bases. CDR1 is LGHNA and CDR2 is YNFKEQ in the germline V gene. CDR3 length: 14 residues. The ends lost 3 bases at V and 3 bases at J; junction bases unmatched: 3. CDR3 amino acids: CASSQRDRDYEQYF. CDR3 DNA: TGTGCCAGCAGCCAGAGGGACAGGGACTACGAGCAGTACTTC.

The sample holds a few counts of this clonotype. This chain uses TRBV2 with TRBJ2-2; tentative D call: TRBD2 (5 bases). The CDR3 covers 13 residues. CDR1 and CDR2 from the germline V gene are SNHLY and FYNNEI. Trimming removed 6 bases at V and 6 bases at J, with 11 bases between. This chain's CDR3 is CASSVRESGELFF. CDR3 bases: TGTGCCAGCAGCGTAAGGGAGTCCGGGGAGCTGTTTTTT. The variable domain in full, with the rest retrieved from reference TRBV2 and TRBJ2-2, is EPEVTQTPSHQVTQMGQEVILRCVPISNHLYFYWYRQILGQKVEFLVSFYNNEISEKSEIFDDQFSVERPDGSNFTLKIRSTKLEDSAMYFCASSVRESGELFFGEGSRLTVL.

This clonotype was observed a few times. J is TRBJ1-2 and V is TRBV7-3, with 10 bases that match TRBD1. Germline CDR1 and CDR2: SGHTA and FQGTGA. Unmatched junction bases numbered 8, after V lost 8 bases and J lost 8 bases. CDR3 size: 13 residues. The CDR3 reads CASSGQGTEGYTF. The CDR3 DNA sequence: TGTGCCAGCTCGGGACAGGGGACGGAGGGCTACACCTTC.

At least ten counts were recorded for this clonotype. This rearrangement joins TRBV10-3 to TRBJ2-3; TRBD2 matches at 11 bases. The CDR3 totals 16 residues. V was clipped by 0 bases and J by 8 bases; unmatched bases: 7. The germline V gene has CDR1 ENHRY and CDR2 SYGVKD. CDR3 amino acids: CAISESNSGGGPTQYF. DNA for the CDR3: TGTGCCATCAGTGAGTCGAATAGCGGGGGGGGACCTACGCAGTATTTT.

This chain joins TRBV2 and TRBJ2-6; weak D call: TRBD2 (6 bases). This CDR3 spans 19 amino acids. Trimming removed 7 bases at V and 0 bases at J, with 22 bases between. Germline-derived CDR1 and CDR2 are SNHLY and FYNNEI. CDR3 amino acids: CASTWDAPKTSSGANVLTF. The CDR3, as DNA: TGTGCCAGCACCTGGGACGCCCCGAAGACTAGCTCTGGGGCCAACGTCCTGACTTTC.

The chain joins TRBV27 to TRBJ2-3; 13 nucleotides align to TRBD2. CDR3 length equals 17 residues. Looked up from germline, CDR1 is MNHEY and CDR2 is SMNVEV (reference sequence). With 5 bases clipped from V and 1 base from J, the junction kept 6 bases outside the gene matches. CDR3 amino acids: CASSPRTSGGRTDTQYF. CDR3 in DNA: TGTGCCAGCAGTCCTAGGACTAGCGGGGGACGCACAGATACGCAGTATTTT.

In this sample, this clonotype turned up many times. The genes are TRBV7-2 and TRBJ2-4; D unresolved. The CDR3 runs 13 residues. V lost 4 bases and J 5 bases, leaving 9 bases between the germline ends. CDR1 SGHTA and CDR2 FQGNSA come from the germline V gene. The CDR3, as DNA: TGTGCCAGCAGCTGGAGAATCGAAAACATTCAGTACTTC. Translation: CASSWRIENIQYF.

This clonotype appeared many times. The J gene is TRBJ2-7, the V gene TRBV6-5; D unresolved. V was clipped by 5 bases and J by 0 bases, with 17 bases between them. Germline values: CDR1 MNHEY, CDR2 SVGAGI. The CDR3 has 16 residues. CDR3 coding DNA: TGTGCCAGCAGTAACGACTTGGCTTGGAGCTCCTACGAGCAGTACTTC. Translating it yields CASSNDLAWSSYEQYF.

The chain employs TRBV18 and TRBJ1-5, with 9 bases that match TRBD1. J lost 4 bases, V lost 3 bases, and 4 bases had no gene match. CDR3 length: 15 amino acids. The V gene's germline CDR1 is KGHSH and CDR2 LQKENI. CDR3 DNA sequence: TGTGCCAGCTCACCGGTGGGACAGGGTAATCAGCCCCAGCATTTT. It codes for CASSPVGQGNQPQHF.

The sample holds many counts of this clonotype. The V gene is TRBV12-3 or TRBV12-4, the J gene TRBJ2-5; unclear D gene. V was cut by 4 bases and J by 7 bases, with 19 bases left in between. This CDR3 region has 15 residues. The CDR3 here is CASSSPITSHATQYF. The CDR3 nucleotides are TGTGCCAGCAGTTCCCCAATCACCAGCCATGCGACCCAGTACTTC.

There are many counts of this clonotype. CDR3 region: CASSFGVAGGLGTDTQYF. DNA for the CDR3: TGTGCCAGCAGTTTTGGGGTAGCGGGGGGGCTTGGCACAGATACGCAGTATTTT. The V gene is TRBV12-3 or TRBV12-4, the J gene TRBJ2-3; TRBD2 aligns across 11 bases. The CDR3 extends over 18 amino acids. After removal of 3 bases from V and 1 base from J, the junction contained 9 bases not matched to a gene.

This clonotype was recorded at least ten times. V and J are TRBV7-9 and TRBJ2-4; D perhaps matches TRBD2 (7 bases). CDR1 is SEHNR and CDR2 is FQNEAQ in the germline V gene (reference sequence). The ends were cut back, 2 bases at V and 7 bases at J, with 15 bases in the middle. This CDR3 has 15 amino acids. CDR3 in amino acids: CASSLRDGGPNIQYF. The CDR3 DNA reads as TGTGCCAGCAGCTTACGCGACGGGGGGCCCAACATTCAGTACTTC.

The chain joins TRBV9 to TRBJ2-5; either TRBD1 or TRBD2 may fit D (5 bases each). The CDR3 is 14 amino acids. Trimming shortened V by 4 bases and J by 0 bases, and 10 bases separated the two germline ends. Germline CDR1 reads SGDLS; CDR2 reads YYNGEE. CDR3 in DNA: TGTGCCAGCAGCAGAGGGGTATACCAAGAGACCCAGTACTTC. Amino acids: CASSRGVYQETQYF.

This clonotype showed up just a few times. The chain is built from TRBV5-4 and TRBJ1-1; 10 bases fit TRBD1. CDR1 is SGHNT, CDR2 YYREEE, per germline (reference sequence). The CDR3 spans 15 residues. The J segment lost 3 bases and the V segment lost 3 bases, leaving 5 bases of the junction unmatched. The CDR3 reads CASSSMTGGDTEAFF. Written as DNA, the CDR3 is TGTGCCAGCAGCTCCATGACAGGGGGCGACACTGAAGCTTTCTTT. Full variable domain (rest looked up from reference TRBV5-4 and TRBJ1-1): ETGVTQSPTHLIKTRGQQVTLRCSSQSGHNTVSWYQQALGQGPQFIFQYYREEENGRGNFPPRFSGLQFPNYSSELNVNALELDDSALYLCASSSMTGGDTEAFFGQGTRLTVV.

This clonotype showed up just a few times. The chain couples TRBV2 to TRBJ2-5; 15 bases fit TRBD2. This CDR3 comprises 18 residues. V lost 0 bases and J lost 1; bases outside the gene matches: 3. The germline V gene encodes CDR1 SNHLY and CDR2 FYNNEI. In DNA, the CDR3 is TGTGCCAGCAGTGAAGCGGGACTAGCGGGGGGTCGCCAAGAGACCCAGTACTTC. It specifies CASSEAGLAGGRQETQYF.

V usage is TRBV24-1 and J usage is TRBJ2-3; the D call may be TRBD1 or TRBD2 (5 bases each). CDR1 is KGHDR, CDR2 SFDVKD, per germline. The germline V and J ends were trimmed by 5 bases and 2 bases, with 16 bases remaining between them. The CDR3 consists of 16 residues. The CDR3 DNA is TGTGCCACCAGTGCTACCCCGGGACGGGACACAGATACGCAGTATTTT. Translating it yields CATSATPGRDTDTQYF.

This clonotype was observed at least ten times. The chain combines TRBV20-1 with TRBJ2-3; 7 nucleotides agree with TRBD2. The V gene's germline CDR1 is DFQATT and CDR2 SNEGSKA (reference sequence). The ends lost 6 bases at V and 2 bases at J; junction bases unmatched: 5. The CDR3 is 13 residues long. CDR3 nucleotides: TGCAGTGCCAAAAGCGGGGACACAGATACGCAGTATTTT. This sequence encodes CSAKSGDTDTQYF.

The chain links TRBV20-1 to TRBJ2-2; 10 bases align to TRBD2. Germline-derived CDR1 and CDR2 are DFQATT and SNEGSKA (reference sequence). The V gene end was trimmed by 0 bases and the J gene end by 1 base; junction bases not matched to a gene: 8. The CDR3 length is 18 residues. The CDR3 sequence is CSARDRETSGVNTGELFF. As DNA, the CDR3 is TGCAGTGCTAGAGATAGGGAAACTAGCGGGGTGAACACCGGGGAGCTGTTTTTT.

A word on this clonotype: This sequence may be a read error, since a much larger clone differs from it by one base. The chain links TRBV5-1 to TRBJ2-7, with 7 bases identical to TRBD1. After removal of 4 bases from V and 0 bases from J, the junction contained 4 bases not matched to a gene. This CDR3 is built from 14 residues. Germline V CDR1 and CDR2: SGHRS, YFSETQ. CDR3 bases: TGCGCCAGCAGCCCACAGGGGAGCTCCTACGAGCAGTACTTC. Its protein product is CASSPQGSSYEQYF. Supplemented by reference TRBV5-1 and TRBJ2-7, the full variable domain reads KAGVTQTPRYLIKTRGQQVTLSCSPISGHRSVSWYQQTPGQGLQFLFEYFSETQRNKGNFPGRFSGRQFSNSRSEMNVSTLELGDSALYLCASSPQGSSYEQYFGPGTRLTVT.

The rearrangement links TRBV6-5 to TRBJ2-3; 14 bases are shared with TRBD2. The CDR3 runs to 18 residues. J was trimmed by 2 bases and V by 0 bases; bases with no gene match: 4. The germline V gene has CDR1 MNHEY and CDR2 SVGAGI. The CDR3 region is CASSYSPTSGGVTDTQYF. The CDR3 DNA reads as TGTGCCAGCAGTTACTCCCCGACTAGCGGGGGGGTCACAGATACGCAGTATTTT.